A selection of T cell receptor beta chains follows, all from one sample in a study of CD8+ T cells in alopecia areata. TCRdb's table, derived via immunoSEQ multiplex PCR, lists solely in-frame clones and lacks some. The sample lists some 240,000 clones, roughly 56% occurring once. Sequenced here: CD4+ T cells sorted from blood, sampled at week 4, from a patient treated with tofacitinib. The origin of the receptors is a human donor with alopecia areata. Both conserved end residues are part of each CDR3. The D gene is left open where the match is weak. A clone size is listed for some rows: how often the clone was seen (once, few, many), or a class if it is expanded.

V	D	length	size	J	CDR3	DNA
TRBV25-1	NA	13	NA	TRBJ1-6	CASSDIQDSPLHF	TGTGCCAGCAGTGACATACAGGATTCACCCCTCCACTTT
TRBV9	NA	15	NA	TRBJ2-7	CASSVEGQPSYEQYF	TGTGCCAGCAGCGTAGAAGGTCAGCCCTCCTACGAGCAGTACTTC
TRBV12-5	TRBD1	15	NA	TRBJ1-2	CASGLAGTGMGGYTF	TGTGCTAGTGGTTTGGCGGGGACAGGAATGGGTGGCTACACCTTC
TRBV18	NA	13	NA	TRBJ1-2	CASSPGEDYGYTF	TGTGCCAGCTCACCAGGGGAGGACTATGGCTACACCTTC
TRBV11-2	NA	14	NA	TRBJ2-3	CASSARDITDTQYF	TGTGCCAGCAGCGCCCGGGACATAACAGATACGCAGTATTTT
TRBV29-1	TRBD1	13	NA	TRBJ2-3	CSGQGASRDTQYF	TGCAGCGGACAGGGGGCAAGTCGAGATACGCAGTATTTT
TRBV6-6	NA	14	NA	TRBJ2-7	CASSNHDFAYEQYF	TGTGCCAGCAGTAACCACGATTTTGCATACGAGCAGTACTTC
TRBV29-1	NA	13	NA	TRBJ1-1	CSVAGRLDTEAFF	TGCAGCGTGGCCGGCAGGCTCGACACTGAAGCTTTCTTT
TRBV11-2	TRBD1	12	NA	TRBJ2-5	CASSSDRTGEYF	TGTGCCAGCAGCTCAGACCGGACAGGCGAATACTTC
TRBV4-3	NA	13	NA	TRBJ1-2	CASSQETGDGYTF	TGCGCCAGCAGCCAAGAAACGGGGGATGGCTACACCTTC
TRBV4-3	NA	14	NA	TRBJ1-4	CASSQLGPNEKLFF	TGCGCCAGCAGCCAACTGGGCCCCAATGAAAAACTGTTTTTT
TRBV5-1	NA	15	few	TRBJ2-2	CASSAQGPNTGELFF	TGCGCCAGCAGCGCACAAGGACCCAACACCGGGGAGCTGTTTTTT
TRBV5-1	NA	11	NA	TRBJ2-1	CASRAGNEQFF	TGCGCCAGCAGAGCTGGGAATGAGCAGTTCTTC
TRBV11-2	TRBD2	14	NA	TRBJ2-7	CASSSAGGLGEQYF	TGTGCCAGCAGCTCAGCGGGGGGGCTCGGCGAGCAGTACTTC
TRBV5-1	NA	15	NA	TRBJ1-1	CASSHRTGTDTEAFF	TGCGCCAGCAGCCACCGGACGGGGACCGATACTGAAGCTTTCTTT
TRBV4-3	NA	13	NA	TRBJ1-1	CASSQDGGAEAFF	TGCGCCAGCAGCCAGGATGGGGGGGCTGAAGCTTTCTTT
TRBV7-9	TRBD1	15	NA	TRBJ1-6	CASSRGQAVNSPLHF	TGTGCCAGCAGCCGGGGACAGGCGGTCAATTCACCCCTCCACTTT
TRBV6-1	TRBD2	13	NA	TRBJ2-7	CASESDRGGEQYF	TGTGCCAGCGAATCCGACCGCGGGGGCGAGCAGTACTTC
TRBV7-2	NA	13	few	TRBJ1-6	CASRFPGASPLHF	TGTGCCAGCAGATTCCCAGGGGCTTCACCCCTCCACTTT
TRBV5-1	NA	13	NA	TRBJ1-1	CASSLLGNTEAFF	TGCGCCAGCAGCTTACTAGGGAACACTGAAGCTTTCTTT
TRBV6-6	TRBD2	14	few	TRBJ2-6	CASWGGSGANVLTF	TGTGCGAGTTGGGGGGGCTCTGGGGCCAACGTCCTGACTTTC
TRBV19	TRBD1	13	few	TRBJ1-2	CASGLRTGDGYTF	TGTGCCAGTGGTTTAAGGACAGGGGATGGCTACACCTTC
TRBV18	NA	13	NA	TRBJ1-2	CASSPLSIDGYTF	TGTGCCAGCTCACCGCTCTCCATCGACGGCTACACCTTC
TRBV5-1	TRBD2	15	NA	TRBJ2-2	CASSWGLAGAGELFF	TGCGCCAGCAGCTGGGGACTAGCGGGGGCCGGGGAGCTGTTTTTT
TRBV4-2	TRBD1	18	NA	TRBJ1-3	CASSQDPGGFSSGNTIYF	TGTGCCAGCAGCCAAGATCCAGGGGGTTTCTCCTCTGGAAACACCATATATTTT
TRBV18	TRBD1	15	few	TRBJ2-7	CASSPKAQGAGEQYF	TGTGCCAGCTCACCCAAAGCCCAGGGGGCGGGCGAGCAGTACTTC
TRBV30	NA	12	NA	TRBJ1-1	CAWSLPALEAFF	TGTGCCTGGAGTCTTCCCGCCCTTGAAGCTTTCTTT
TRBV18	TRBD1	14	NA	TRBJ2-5	CASSLTGFQETQYF	TGTGCCAGCTCACTGACAGGGTTTCAAGAGACCCAGTACTTC
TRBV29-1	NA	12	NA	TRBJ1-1	CSVRAGNTEAFF	TGCAGCGTGCGAGCCGGGAACACTGAAGCTTTCTTT